This TCR beta chain was sequenced for a study of beta chain features in type 1 diabetes. V was clipped by 5 bases and J by 8 bases, with 18 bases between them. The CDR3 runs to 14 residues. Germline-derived CDR1 and CDR2 are SGHTA and FQGNSA. This clone was seen more than once but under ten times. Every bit of the isolated RNA underwent reverse transcription, so sequencing read expressed TCRB transcripts. TCRdb's table, derived via immunoSEQ multiplex PCR, lists solely in-frame clones and lacks some. The sample has fewer than 200,000 clones; over 7.5% are singletons. The chain couples TRBV7-2 to TRBJ1-2; D not resolved. This clonotype was sampled from a young man in good health. Sequenced input: central memory CD4+ T cells from blood. CDR3 loop: CASSPWGGQRGYTF. In DNA form, the CDR3 reads TGTGCCAGCAGCCCGTGGGGAGGGCAAAGGGGCTACACCTTC.